The rows below give T cell receptor beta chains drawn from one sample of a study of cytomegalovirus exposure and HLA in healthy donors. Only in-frame clones appear in the TCRdb table, and some are missing; sequencing was by immunoSEQ multiplex PCR. Altogether 150,000 to 200,000 clones are present, 75% to 90% being singletons, with the ten largest covering approximately 2%. The specimen sequenced was PBMCs. Receptors originate from a woman younger than 35 in good health and CMV-seronegative. Both conserved end residues are part of each CDR3.

len: 17
v_gene: TRBV7-9
j_gene: TRBJ1-3
CDR3aa: CASSLVKAGRAGNTIYF

len: 16
v_gene: TRBV5-5
j_gene: TRBJ2-7
CDR3aa: CASSLLWTESSYEQYF

len: 18
v_gene: TRBV4-1
j_gene: TRBJ2-5
CDR3aa: CASSQGFLSVGLKETQYF

len: 15
v_gene: TRBV6-5
j_gene: TRBJ2-7
CDR3aa: CASRTSGTGYYEQYF

len: 12
v_gene: TRBV28
j_gene: TRBJ2-3
CDR3aa: CASTIGADTQYF

len: 16
v_gene: TRBV11-2
j_gene: TRBJ1-3
CDR3aa: CASSGGGVGSGNTIYF

len: 14
v_gene: TRBV28
j_gene: TRBJ2-6
CDR3aa: CASTPRQGANVLTF

len: 14
v_gene: TRBV19
j_gene: TRBJ1-1
CDR3aa: CASSKTMGGTEAFF

len: 15
v_gene: TRBV7-9
j_gene: TRBJ1-3
CDR3aa: CASSFGTGAGNTIYF

len: 16
v_gene: TRBV9
j_gene: TRBJ1-3
CDR3aa: CASSPLAVGRGNTIYF

len: 15
v_gene: TRBV14
j_gene: TRBJ2-7
CDR3aa: CASSQIGTGLYEQYF

len: 11
v_gene: TRBV6-5
j_gene: TRBJ2-2
CDR3aa: CASSRVGELFF

len: 12
v_gene: TRBV30
j_gene: TRBJ1-4
CDR3aa: CARSEINEKLFF

len: 13
v_gene: TRBV27
j_gene: TRBJ2-7
CDR3aa: CASSPSRRYEQYF

len: 17
v_gene: TRBV7-9
j_gene: TRBJ1-6
CDR3aa: CASSQETERRGNSPLHF

len: 16
v_gene: TRBV2
j_gene: TRBJ1-5
CDR3aa: CASSEQGHYSNQPQHF

len: 17
v_gene: TRBV14
j_gene: TRBJ1-5
CDR3aa: CASSQDRHMRGDQPQHF

len: 14
v_gene: TRBV19
j_gene: TRBJ2-7
CDR3aa: CASSMGGGRNEQYF

len: 16
v_gene: TRBV4-1
j_gene: TRBJ1-2
CDR3aa: CASSQRGTGGIGGYTF

len: 14
v_gene: TRBV19
j_gene: TRBJ1-2
CDR3aa: CASSNPGTGYGYTF

len: 20
v_gene: TRBV7-8
j_gene: TRBJ1-6
CDR3aa: CASSLVPDDIGGSHNSPLHF

len: 13
v_gene: TRBV6-5
j_gene: TRBJ1-2
CDR3aa: CASIQGFGYGYTF

len: 15
v_gene: TRBV10-1
j_gene: TRBJ2-1
CDR3aa: CASSESLAGNNEQFF

len: 17
v_gene: TRBV30
j_gene: TRBJ2-1
CDR3aa: CAWSPWRGERSYNEQFF

len: 14
v_gene: TRBV5-1
j_gene: TRBJ1-2
CDR3aa: CASGYSVANYGYTF

len: 15
v_gene: TRBV7-2
j_gene: TRBJ1-5
CDR3aa: CASSSGQGEKEPQHF

len: 15
v_gene: TRBV11-2
j_gene: TRBJ2-7
CDR3aa: CASSLEPGVGYEQYF

len: 15
v_gene: TRBV6-5
j_gene: TRBJ2-1
CDR3aa: CASSPNRVRYNEQFF

len: 14
v_gene: TRBV27
j_gene: TRBJ1-4
CDR3aa: CASRRLVTNEKLFF

len: 17
v_gene: TRBV28
j_gene: TRBJ2-3
CDR3aa: CASSLNQQGVTTDTQYF

len: 14
v_gene: TRBV7-2
j_gene: TRBJ1-4
CDR3aa: CASSPDRGHEKLFF

len: 12
v_gene: TRBV7-9
j_gene: TRBJ2-7
CDR3aa: CASSLAPGGQYF

len: 15
v_gene: TRBV6-5
j_gene: TRBJ1-6
CDR3aa: CASSYSNSLNSPLHF

len: 12
v_gene: TRBV5-6
j_gene: TRBJ1-2
CDR3aa: CASSFGTGGYTF

len: 20
v_gene: TRBV4-1
j_gene: TRBJ2-3
CDR3aa: CASSQVLQRGTPFSTDTQYF

len: 14
v_gene: TRBV18
j_gene: TRBJ2-7
CDR3aa: CASSPLQSSYEQYF

len: 14
v_gene: TRBV27
j_gene: TRBJ1-1
CDR3aa: CASSLKVGGTEAFF

len: 14
v_gene: TRBV5-1
j_gene: TRBJ2-7
CDR3aa: CASSPGTSGNEQYF

len: 12
v_gene: TRBV28
j_gene: TRBJ2-7
CDR3aa: CASSLDGSEQYF

len: 15
v_gene: TRBV7-9
j_gene: TRBJ2-3
CDR3aa: CASSPGSSFTDTQYF